This T cell receptor (beta chain) was sequenced during a study of CD8+CD57+ T cells in acquired aplastic anemia. On the study more broadly: Sorted CD4+ and CD8+ cells yielded around 3.2 ug of DNA on average. There were 10 million to 14 million reads, on average, for CD4+ cells from healthy donors. General study findings and limits: The study found no significant CD8+ Simpson's diversity difference between patients and controls.

There are a few counts of this clonotype. Antigen specificity is unknown. Genomic DNA was employed as the template in profiling TCR beta VDJ and CDR3. One entry per CDR3 protein, called by TCRdb with MiXCR from the reads. This table has tens of thousands of distinct CDR3 sequences, more than 40% appearing once. V was trimmed by 3 bases and J by 4 bases, leaving 8 bases between them. Germline V gene lookup returns CDR1 ENHRY and CDR2 SYGVKD. There are 13 residues in the CDR3. The sample comprised sorted CD4+, CD8+, or CD8+CD57+ T cells (not recorded which) from PBMCs. V and J are TRBV10-3 and TRBJ2-3; D call uncertain. This TCR came from a human donor in good health, serving as a control. The CDR3: CAISDVSADTQYF. The CDR3 nucleotides read TGTGCCATCAGTGATGTTTCGGCAGATACGCAGTATTTT.